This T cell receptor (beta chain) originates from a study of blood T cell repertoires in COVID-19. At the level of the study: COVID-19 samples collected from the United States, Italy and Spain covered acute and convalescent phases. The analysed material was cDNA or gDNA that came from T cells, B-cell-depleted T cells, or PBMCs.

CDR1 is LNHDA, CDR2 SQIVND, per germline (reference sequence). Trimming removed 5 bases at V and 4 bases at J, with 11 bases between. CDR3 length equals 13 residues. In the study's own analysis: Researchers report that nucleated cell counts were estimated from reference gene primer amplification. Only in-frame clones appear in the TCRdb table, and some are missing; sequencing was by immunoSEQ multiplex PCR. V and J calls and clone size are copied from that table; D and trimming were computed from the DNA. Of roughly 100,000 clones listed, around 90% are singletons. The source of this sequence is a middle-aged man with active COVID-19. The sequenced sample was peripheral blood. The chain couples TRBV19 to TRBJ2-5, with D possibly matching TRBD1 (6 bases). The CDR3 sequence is CASSGTGRETQYF. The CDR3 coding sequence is TGTGCCAGTAGTGGAACAGGGAGAGAGACCCAGTACTTC. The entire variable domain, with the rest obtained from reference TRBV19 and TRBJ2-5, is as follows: DGGITQSPKYLFRKEGQNVTLSCEQNLNHDAMYWYRQDPGQGLRLIYYSQIVNDFQKGDIAEGYSVSREKKESFPLTVTSAQKNPTAFYLCASSGTGRETQYFGPGTRLLVL.